This T cell receptor beta chain is from a study of early T cells in non-severe SARS-CoV-2 infection. Study-level information: Sequencing was performed on bulk RNA from unsorted whole blood, leaving chains unpaired.

The CDR3 loop spans 13 amino acids. CDR1 MNHEY and CDR2 SVGAGI come from the germline V gene. Between the trimmed V and J ends, which lost 0 bases and 4 bases, there was a span of 7 bases. TCRdb passed the 5' RACE reads through MiXCR, listing each CDR3 protein once. Among roughly 50,000 distinct CDR3 sequences listed, roughly 5.5% were seen once. The chain is built from TRBV6-5 and TRBJ2-7; D ambiguous. The sequenced material came from whole blood. The clonotype originates from an adult who was a healthcare worker with PCR-confirmed SARS-CoV-2 infection or an uninfected control (not recorded which). This CDR3 reads CASSYSGRYEQYF. The CDR3 DNA follows: TGTGCCAGCAGTTACTCTGGCAGGTACGAGCAGTACTTC.